The rows below give T cell receptor beta chains drawn from one sample of a study of CD8 T cells in ankylosing spondylitis. TCRdb re-derived calls from the 5' RACE reads in MiXCR, one entry per CDR3 protein. The repertoire holds under 200,000 distinct CDR3 sequences, with approximately 13% as singletons. Specimen: blood, either unsorted or a sorted T cell fraction (not recorded which). These receptors were taken from a female donor with ankylosing spondylitis or in good health (not recorded which). Each CDR3 is given with its conserved first and last residue. The order of the fields is CDR3 DNA, CDR3 protein, J gene, clone size, D gene, V gene. A D gene is named only where the DNA matches it firmly. The size entry is marked missing in some rows and otherwise reads once, few, many or a size class.

TGTGCCAGCAGTGAATTCGAGGGGGGGACAGAGAACGAGCAGTACTTC,CASSEFEGGTENEQYF,TRBJ2-7,few,.,TRBV25-1
TGCAGCGCTGGGGGGGCCGATGAAAAACTGTTTTTT,CSAGGADEKLFF,TRBJ1-4,many,.,TRBV29-1
TGTGCCACCAGTGATTTAACACACGCGGACGCAGATACGCAGTATTTT,CATSDLTHADADTQYF,TRBJ2-3,once,.,TRBV24-1
TGCGCCAGCAGCCAAGAACGTGGGTACACTGAAGCTTTCTTT,CASSQERGYTEAFF,TRBJ1-1,many,.,TRBV4-1
TGTGCCAGCAGTGTCTTTGGCGATTCCTACGAGCAGTACTTC,CASSVFGDSYEQYF,TRBJ2-7,few,.,TRBV6-1
TGTGCCAGCAGCTTAGTCGGGGGAGTGAATTCACCCCTCCACTTT,CASSLVGGVNSPLHF,TRBJ1-6,many,.,TRBV7-2
TGTGCCAGCAGCGGACTAGCGGGAAACTCCTACAATGAGCAGTTCTTC,CASSGLAGNSYNEQFF,TRBJ2-1,few,TRBD2,TRBV7-9
TGCAGCGCAGGACAGAACACCGGGGAGCTGTTTTTT,CSAGQNTGELFF,TRBJ2-2,many,.,TRBV29-1
TGTGCCAGCAGCGTTTTAGCGGGAGGGCCCACAGATACGCAGTATTTT,CASSVLAGGPTDTQYF,TRBJ2-3,many,TRBD2,TRBV9
TGTGCCACCAGTGGCCCCACCGGGGAGCTGTTTTTT,CATSGPTGELFF,TRBJ2-2,few,.,TRBV24-1
TGCAGCGTTCATTTAGGGCAGGGTCGGATGGCTTTCTTT,CSVHLGQGRMAFF,TRBJ1-1,many,.,TRBV29-1
TGCTGTGCTAGGGGAGCCTCCGGGACTAGCGGCTACAATGAGCAGTTCTTC,CCARGASGTSGYNEQFF,TRBJ2-1,few,TRBD2,TRBV20-1
TGCAGCGTTGGCGAGCGGCTGAACACCGGGGAGCTGTTTTTT,CSVGERLNTGELFF,TRBJ2-2,.,.,TRBV29-1
TGCGCCAGCAGCTTAGACAGGGAATACTACGAGCAGTACTTC,CASSLDREYYEQYF,TRBJ2-7,few,TRBD1,TRBV5-1
TGCAGTGCTCACTCCCAGAGGACTGAAGCTTTCTTT,CSAHSQRTEAFF,TRBJ1-1,once,.,TRBV20-1
TGTGCCAGCAGTTTCCCGGACAGCACAGATACGCAGTATTTT,CASSFPDSTDTQYF,TRBJ2-3,many,.,TRBV12-3/TRBV12-4
TGTGCCAGCAGTCCGGGACTAGCGGGAGGAGCCAAAAACATTCAGTACTTC,CASSPGLAGGAKNIQYF,TRBJ2-4,.,TRBD2,TRBV6-1
TGTGCCAGCAGCTTTGTGGGGACAGGGCCCTCGGAGCAGTACTTC,CASSFVGTGPSEQYF,TRBJ2-7,many,TRBD1,TRBV7-2
TGTGCCTGGAGTGGGTGGTATGGGGATGAGCAGTTCTTC,CAWSGWYGDEQFF,TRBJ2-1,.,.,TRBV30
TGCAGCGCTGGGGGGGGGGACACTGAAGCTTTCTTT,CSAGGGDTEAFF,TRBJ1-1,many,.,TRBV29-1
TGTGCCGCAAACGCTGGGAACACTGAAGCTTTCTTT,CAANAGNTEAFF,TRBJ1-1,many,.,TRBV7-9
TGTGCCAGCAGCCTACGGTCGCTCCCTAGCAATCAGCCCCAGCATTTT,CASSLRSLPSNQPQHF,TRBJ1-5,many,.,TRBV6-2/TRBV6-3
TGTGCCAGCAGCTTAGCAGGAACTGGGGCCAACGTCCTGACTTTC,CASSLAGTGANVLTF,TRBJ2-6,many,.,TRBV7-2
TGTGCCTGGAGTGTACTAGGCCTTTCCTACAATGAGCAGTTCTTC,CAWSVLGLSYNEQFF,TRBJ2-1,many,.,TRBV30
TGTGCCAGCAGCTTAGAAGGGACTAGCTCCAATGAGCAGTTCTTC,CASSLEGTSSNEQFF,TRBJ2-1,.,TRBD2,TRBV7-3
TGTGCCAGCCAAAGTCCCCCGACCTACGAGCAGTACTTC,CASQSPPTYEQYF,TRBJ2-7,.,.,TRBV28
TGCAGTGCTAGTAGCGGGAGGGCCCCAGATACGCAGTATTTT,CSASSGRAPDTQYF,TRBJ2-3,many,TRBD2,TRBV20-1
TGTGCCAGCAGTTTTCGGGGGAGCTTAATGAACACTGAAGCTTTCTTT,CASSFRGSLMNTEAFF,TRBJ1-1,many,.,TRBV12-3/TRBV12-4
TGTGCCAGCAGTACCGGGACGAATAATTCACCCCTCCACTTT,CASSTGTNNSPLHF,TRBJ1-6,.,.,TRBV6-1
TGTGCCAGCAGTATCAACAGGGGGCGGGACTATGGCTACACCTTC,CASSINRGRDYGYTF,TRBJ1-2,many,TRBD1,TRBV28
TGTGCCAGCAGCTTAACGTGGCGGGAGGAGCAGTTCTTC,CASSLTWREEQFF,TRBJ2-1,.,TRBD2,TRBV7-3
TGTGCCAGCAGTTTAGGGTGGACAGGGGGCTTCGACATTCAGTACTTC,CASSLGWTGGFDIQYF,TRBJ2-4,many,TRBD1,TRBV12-3/TRBV12-4
TGTGCCAGCACCTCATATGGGACTAACTATGGCTACACCTTC,CASTSYGTNYGYTF,TRBJ1-2,many,.,TRBV7-2
TGTGCCAGCAGCTTAGGACAGTCTTCCTACGAGCAGTACTTC,CASSLGQSSYEQYF,TRBJ2-7,.,.,TRBV7-2
TGTGCCAGCAGCGAGGGACAGGGCTACGAGCAGTACTTC,CASSEGQGYEQYF,TRBJ2-7,many,TRBD1,TRBV9
TGTGCCACCAGTGATGCCCGGGGGGCGGGTACAGATACGCAGTATTTT,CATSDARGAGTDTQYF,TRBJ2-3,many,.,TRBV24-1
TGTGCCAGCAGCTTACAACAGGGCAGCAATCAGCCCCAGCATTTT,CASSLQQGSNQPQHF,TRBJ1-5,many,.,TRBV5-5
TGTGCCAGCATTGGGGGCAATAGCAATCAGCCCCAGCATTTT,CASIGGNSNQPQHF,TRBJ1-5,many,.,TRBV12-3/TRBV12-4
TGTGCCAGCAGCTTAGCCCTAGGTGATCCGGGCGAGACCCAGTACTTC,CASSLALGDPGETQYF,TRBJ2-5,few,.,TRBV7-9
TGCAGTGCTAGAAACCCTAGAGCTAGCGGGAGTCTTGCTGGGGCCAACGTCCTGACTTTC,CSARNPRASGSLAGANVLTF,TRBJ2-6,.,TRBD2,TRBV20-1
TGCGCCAGCAGCCCGGCTAAAACCTACAATGAGCAGTTCTTC,CASSPAKTYNEQFF,TRBJ2-1,.,.,TRBV5-1
TGTGCCAGAAGTTTAGAAAGCAATCAGCCCCAGCATTTT,CARSLESNQPQHF,TRBJ1-5,.,.,TRBV12-3/TRBV12-4
TGTGCCAGCTCACCACGTGTTGGAGCGGGCGCGGGTGAGCAGTTCTTC,CASSPRVGAGAGEQFF,TRBJ2-1,.,.,TRBV18
TGTGCCAGCAGCCAGTGGCCCAGAGAGACCCAGTACTTC,CASSQWPRETQYF,TRBJ2-5,many,.,TRBV7-2
TGTGCCAGCAGCTTGGGCCAGCGGGGCAACACCGGGGAGCTGTTTTTT,CASSLGQRGNTGELFF,TRBJ2-2,many,TRBD2,TRBV5-6
TGCAGTGCTAGAGGTGTGCCGGGAGATGAGACCCAGTACTTC,CSARGVPGDETQYF,TRBJ2-5,many,.,TRBV20-1
TGTGCCAGCAGCCAAGATTTGGCCGGAAAAAACATTCAGTACTTC,CASSQDLAGKNIQYF,TRBJ2-4,many,.,TRBV14
TGTGCCAGCGTGGGGGGACCCGGGGAGCTGTTTTTT,CASVGGPGELFF,TRBJ2-2,many,.,TRBV6-5
TGTGCCAGCAGTCCTGACATCAGCAGAGATACGCAGTATTTT,CASSPDISRDTQYF,TRBJ2-3,many,.,TRBV28
TGTGCCAGCAGCCACTCGTACAGGGGGAACCCAGATACGCAGTATTTT,CASSHSYRGNPDTQYF,TRBJ2-3,many,TRBD1,TRBV4-2
TGTGCCAGCAGCTCCGGGACAGGGCTTCGCTACACCTTC,CASSSGTGLRYTF,TRBJ1-2,few,TRBD1,TRBV7-6
TGCGCCAGCAGCTTGGGTAGGGAGGGCAATGAGCAGTTCTTC,CASSLGREGNEQFF,TRBJ2-1,.,TRBD2,TRBV5-1
TGTGCCACCAGTGATTTGGTCCGGGGGGCCAACGTCCTGACTTTC,CATSDLVRGANVLTF,TRBJ2-6,few,.,TRBV24-1
TGTGCCAGCAGTCGGAGCCGGGACAGGGCGTACTTC,CASSRSRDRAYF,TRBJ2-7,many,TRBD1,TRBV11-2
TGCGCCAGCTGGACAGGGCGGGACACAGATACGCAGTATTTT,CASWTGRDTDTQYF,TRBJ2-3,.,TRBD1,TRBV5-1
TGTGCCAGCAGGACAGGGGAACTCTATAGGGAGCTGTTTTTT,CASRTGELYRELFF,TRBJ2-2,.,TRBD1,TRBV12-3/TRBV12-4
TGTGCCAGCAGTTACCAGGGACTGGGGATAAACTATGGCTACACCTTC,CASSYQGLGINYGYTF,TRBJ1-2,.,.,TRBV6-5